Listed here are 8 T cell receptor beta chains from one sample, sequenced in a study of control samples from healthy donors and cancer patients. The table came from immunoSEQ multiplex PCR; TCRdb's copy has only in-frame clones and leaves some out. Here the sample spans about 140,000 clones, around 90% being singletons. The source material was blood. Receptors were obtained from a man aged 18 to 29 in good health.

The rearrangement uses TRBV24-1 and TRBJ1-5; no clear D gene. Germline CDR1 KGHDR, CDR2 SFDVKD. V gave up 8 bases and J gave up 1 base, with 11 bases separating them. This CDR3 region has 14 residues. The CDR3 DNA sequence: TGTGCCACCAATGGCGATGCGAGCAATCAGCCCCAGCATTTT. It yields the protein CATNGDASNQPQHF.

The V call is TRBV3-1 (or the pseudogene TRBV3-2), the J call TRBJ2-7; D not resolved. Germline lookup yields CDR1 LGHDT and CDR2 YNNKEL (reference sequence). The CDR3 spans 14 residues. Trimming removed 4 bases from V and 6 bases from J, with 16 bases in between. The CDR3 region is CASSPSQTPREQYF. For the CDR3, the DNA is TGTGCCAGCAGCCCGAGCCAGACCCCCCGCGAGCAGTACTTC.

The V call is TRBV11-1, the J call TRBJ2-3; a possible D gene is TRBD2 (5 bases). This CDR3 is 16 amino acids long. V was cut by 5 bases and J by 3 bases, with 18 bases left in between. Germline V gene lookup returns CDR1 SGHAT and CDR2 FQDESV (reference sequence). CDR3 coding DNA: TGTGCCAGCAGCATCACCGGACTCCTGGTAACAGATACGCAGTATTTT. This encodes CASSITGLLVTDTQYF.

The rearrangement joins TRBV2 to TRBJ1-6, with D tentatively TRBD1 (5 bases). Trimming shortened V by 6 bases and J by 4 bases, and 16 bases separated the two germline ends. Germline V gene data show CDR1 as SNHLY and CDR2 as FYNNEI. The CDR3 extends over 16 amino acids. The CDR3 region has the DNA TGTGCCAGCAGCAGACAGAGACAGTTTTATAATTCACCCCTCCACTTT. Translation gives CASSRQRQFYNSPLHF.

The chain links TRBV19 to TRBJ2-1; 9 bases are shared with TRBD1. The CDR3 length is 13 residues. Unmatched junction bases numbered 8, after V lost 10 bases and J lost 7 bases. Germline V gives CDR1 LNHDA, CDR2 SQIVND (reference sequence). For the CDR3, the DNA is TGTGCCACCACCAGACAGGGGGGAAATGAGCAGTTCTTC. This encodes CATTRQGGNEQFF.

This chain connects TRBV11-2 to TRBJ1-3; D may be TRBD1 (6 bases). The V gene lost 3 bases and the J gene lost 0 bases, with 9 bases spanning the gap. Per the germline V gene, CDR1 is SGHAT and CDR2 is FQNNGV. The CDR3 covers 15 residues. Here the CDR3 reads CASSLGQTSGNTIYF. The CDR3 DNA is TGTGCCAGCAGCTTGGGACAAACCTCTGGAAACACCATATATTTT.

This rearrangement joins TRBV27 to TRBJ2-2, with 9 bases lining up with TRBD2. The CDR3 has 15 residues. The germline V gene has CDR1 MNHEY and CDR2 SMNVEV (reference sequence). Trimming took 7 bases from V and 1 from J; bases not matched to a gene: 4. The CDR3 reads CASTAGGLNTGELFF. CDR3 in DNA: TGTGCCAGCACTGCGGGGGGGTTGAACACCGGGGAGCTGTTTTTT.

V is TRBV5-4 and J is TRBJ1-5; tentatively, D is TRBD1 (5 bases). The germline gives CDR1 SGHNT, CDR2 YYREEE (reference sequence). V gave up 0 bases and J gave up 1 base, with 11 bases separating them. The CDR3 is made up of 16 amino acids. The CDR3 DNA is TGTGCCAGCAGCTTGGATGGGGGTTCGAGCAATCAGCCCCAGCATTTT. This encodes CASSLDGGSSNQPQHF. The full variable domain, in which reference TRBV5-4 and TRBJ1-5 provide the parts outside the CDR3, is ETGVTQSPTHLIKTRGQQVTLRCSSQSGHNTVSWYQQALGQGPQFIFQYYREEENGRGNFPPRFSGLQFPNYSSELNVNALELDDSALYLCASSLDGGSSNQPQHFGDGTRLSIL.